This T cell receptor (beta chain) is drawn from a study of T cell responses to AZD1222 COVID-19 vaccine. Broader study findings: Females outnumbered males among donors, who were mostly white British; clonal diversity was possibly underestimated. Among AZD1222 vaccinees, only five or six were seropositive at baseline. Repertoire samples came only from after the peak T cell response.

Clones were sequenced by immunoSEQ multiplex PCR, and TCRdb holds only the in-frame ones, with some missing. Here the sample spans approximately 67,000 clones, 83% being singletons. This clone appeared once. Its antigen is not identified. Researchers grouped second doses given at about 4 or about 12 weeks into one pool. J was trimmed by 3 bases and V by 8 bases; bases with no gene match: 4. The CDR3 consists of 12 residues. Per germline, CDR1 LNHDA and CDR2 SQIVND (reference sequence). This receptor was obtained from an adult who received the AZD1222 COVID-19 vaccine. Here the sequenced sample was peripheral blood, taken 28 days after the second AZD1222 dose. The rearrangement links TRBV19 to TRBJ2-7; 7 bases line up with TRBD1. CDR3 nucleotide sequence: TGTGCCAGTCGGGACAGCTACTACGAGCAGTACTTC. Translated, it gives CASRDSYYEQYF.